This TCR beta chain was captured in a study of PD-1 blockade in classical Hodgkin lymphoma. Notes on this clone: Antigen specificity is unknown.

Relapse was seen in all patients after autologous stem cell transplantation, and brentuximab vedotin exposure was variable. Here immunoSEQ multiplex PCR was the method, and the copy in TCRdb shows in-frame clones only, minus some. This sample has more than 55,000 clones, with more than 75% found just once. Study outcomes and limitations: Exclusion was applied to patients who started nivolumab under 1 year after ASCT. Significant TCR diversity gains by C4D1 occurred in CD4+ but not CD8+ cells.

The sequence was collected from a human donor with classical Hodgkin lymphoma. The sample in question was peripheral blood mononuclear cells (PBMCs), obtained before the second cycle of nivolumab.

The CDR3 reads CATGAGDNQPQHF. DNA for the CDR3: TGTGCCACTGGGGCTGGTGACAATCAGCCCCAGCATTTT. The V gene is TRBV7-8, the J gene TRBJ1-5; a weak D match, TRBD1 (5 bases). The CDR3 spans 13 residues. CDR1 is SGHVS, CDR2 FQNEAQ, per germline. Deletions cut 10 bases from V and 3 bases from J, with 13 bases between.